This T cell receptor beta chain was recovered during a study of human T cells and chemical hapten exposure. Study details: Among samples, TCR yields varied mainly because of small differences in pooled library volume.

Of note for this clonotype: The antigen remains unidentified.

Whole-study results and caveats: Among TCRs, those above 1 in 1000 frequency were unaffected by DPC sensitization.

Stated time point: healthy volunteer bleed at 2 weeks. Someone pulled total RNA out of unfractionated whole blood. The study's library attached unique molecular identifiers to single cDNA molecules. As handled by the study authors: Sampled TCR counts reached a median of approximately 94,000 per sample, with values ranging from roughly 20,000 to 700,000. From the RACE reads, TCRdb called clonotypes with MiXCR, one entry per CDR3 protein. These V and J calls originate from TCRdb's pipeline instead of the authors' own analysis. The data contain roughly 130,000 distinct CDR3 sequences, roughly 9% of them singletons. There are 14 residues in the CDR3. The V gene's germline CDR1 is SQVTM and CDR2 ANQGSEA. The ends were cut back, 0 bases at V and 9 bases at J, with 15 bases in the middle.

This chain links TRBV29-1 with TRBJ2-1; TRBD2 is a possible D gene (6 bases). Sequenced input: whole blood. This receptor was taken from a male donor in good health. Some clones in this sample may be carry-over from other donors' samples. The CDR3 sequence is CSVEDQEGLSEQFF. The CDR3 DNA reads TGCAGCGTTGAAGATCAGGAGGGCCTCAGTGAGCAGTTCTTC.